The present TCR beta chain was sequenced within a study of T cell repertoires in cytomegalovirus infection. Study overall: Well-studied HLA-B-restricted CMV epitopes were used in the study alongside recently identified HLA-C-restricted ones. CMV infection and matching HLA type were both indicated by public TCR beta signatures.

This clonotype showed up just a few times. Its target is not known. TCRdb independently ran MiXCR on the reads; one entry per CDR3 protein. The profile covers around 360,000 distinct CDR3 sequences, with about 35% appearing a single time and approximately 15% taken by the ten largest. V lost 3 bases and J lost 8; bases outside the gene matches: 9. This CDR3 comprises 15 residues. Germline lookup yields CDR1 MNHEY and CDR2 SVGAGI. Study-wide results and caveats: Predominance within the ex vivo response was attributable to HLA-C-restricted CMV-specific TCR beta clonotypes. Totalled public TCR beta family frequency picked out people who carried CMV plus the relevant HLA.

V and J are TRBV6-5 and TRBJ2-1, with TRBD2 matching 8 bases. The TCR sequence derives from a human donor in good health (CMV status not recorded). Some clones in this sample may be carry-over from other donors' samples. The sequencing used cultured PBMCs, collected from culture after CMV antigen stimulation. CDR3 DNA sequence: TGTGCCAGCAGTTATCCCCGGGAGGGAAGGGATGAGCAGTTCTTC. Amino acid sequence: CASSYPREGRDEQFF.